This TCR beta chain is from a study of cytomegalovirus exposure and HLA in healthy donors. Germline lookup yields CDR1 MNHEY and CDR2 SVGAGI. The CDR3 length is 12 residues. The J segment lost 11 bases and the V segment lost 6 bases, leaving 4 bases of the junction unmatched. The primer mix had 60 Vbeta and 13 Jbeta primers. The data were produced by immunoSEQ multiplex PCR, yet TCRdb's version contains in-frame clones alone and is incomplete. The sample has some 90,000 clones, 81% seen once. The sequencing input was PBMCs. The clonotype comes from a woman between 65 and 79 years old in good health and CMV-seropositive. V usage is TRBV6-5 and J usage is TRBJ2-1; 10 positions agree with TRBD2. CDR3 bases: TGTGCCAGCAGCCAACTAGCGGGGAAGCAGTTCTTC. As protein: CASSQLAGKQFF.